This TCR beta chain was sequenced during a study of blood T cell repertoires in COVID-19. About the research overall: Samples of COVID-19 (acute and convalescent) were obtained from the United States, Italy and Spain. T cells, B-cell-depleted T cells, or PBMCs supplied cDNA or gDNA.

In the authors' workflow: Scientists estimated how many nucleated cells there were by amplifying reference gene primers. TCRdb keeps only in-frame clones here, not all; method: immunoSEQ multiplex PCR. The D gene and trimming were derived from the DNA, and the V and J assignments and clone size from that table. The top ten clones hold 7.9% of a sample with about 120,000 clones, 77% of them seen once. CDR3 size: 14 residues. Trimming at V came to 1 base and at J to 2 bases, leaving 3 bases not matched to a gene. Germline values: CDR1 SGDLS, CDR2 YYNGEE. This clone was detected a few times. This clonotype was obtained from a human donor in a cohort sampled during active COVID-19. The rearrangement uses TRBV9 and TRBJ2-7; TRBD1 matches 7 bases. Source material: peripheral blood. CDR3 sequence: CASSVTDRAYEQYF. In DNA, the CDR3 is TGTGCCAGCAGCGTAACCGACAGGGCCTACGAGCAGTACTTC.